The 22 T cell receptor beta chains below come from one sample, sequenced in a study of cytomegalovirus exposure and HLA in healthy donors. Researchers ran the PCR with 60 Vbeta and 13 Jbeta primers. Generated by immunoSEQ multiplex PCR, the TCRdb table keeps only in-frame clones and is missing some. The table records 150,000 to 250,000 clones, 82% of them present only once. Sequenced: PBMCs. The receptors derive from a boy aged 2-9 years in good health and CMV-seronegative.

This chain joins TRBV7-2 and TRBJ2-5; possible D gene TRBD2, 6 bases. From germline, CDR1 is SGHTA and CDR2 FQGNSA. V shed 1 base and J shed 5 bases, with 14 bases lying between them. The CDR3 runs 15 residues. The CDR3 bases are TGTGCCAGCAGCTTAGTTTGGGAGGCCGGGGAGACCCAGTACTTC. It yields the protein CASSLVWEAGETQYF.

This CDR3 is CASSAQAGGQDTQYF. CDR3 coding DNA: TGTGCCAGCAGCGCGCAAGCGGGGGGGCAAGATACGCAGTATTTT. The chain uses TRBV9 and TRBJ2-3; 10 nucleotides align to TRBD2. The CDR3 contains 15 residues. Germline V gene data show CDR1 as SGDLS and CDR2 as YYNGEE. J gave up 5 bases and V 3 bases, and 6 bases lay outside the gene matches.

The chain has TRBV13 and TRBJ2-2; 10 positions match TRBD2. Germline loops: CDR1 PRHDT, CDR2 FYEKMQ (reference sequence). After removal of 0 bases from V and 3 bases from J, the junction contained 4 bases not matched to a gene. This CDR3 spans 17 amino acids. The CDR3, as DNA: TGTGCCAGCAGCTTAGGCCGGACTAGCGGCCACACCGGGGAGCTGTTTTTT. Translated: CASSLGRTSGHTGELFF.

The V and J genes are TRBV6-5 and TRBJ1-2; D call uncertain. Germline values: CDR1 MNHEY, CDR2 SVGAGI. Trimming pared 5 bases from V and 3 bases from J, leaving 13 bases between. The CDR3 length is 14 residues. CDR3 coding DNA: TGTGCCAGCAGTCCACTGGTTGTGGACTATGGCTACACCTTC. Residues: CASSPLVVDYGYTF.

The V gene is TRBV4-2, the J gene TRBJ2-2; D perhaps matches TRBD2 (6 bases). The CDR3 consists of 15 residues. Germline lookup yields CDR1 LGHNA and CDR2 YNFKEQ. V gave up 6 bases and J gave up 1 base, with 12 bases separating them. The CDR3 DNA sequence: TGTGCCAGCAGGGCGGGACTCCAGAACACCGGGGAGCTGTTTTTT. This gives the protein CASRAGLQNTGELFF.

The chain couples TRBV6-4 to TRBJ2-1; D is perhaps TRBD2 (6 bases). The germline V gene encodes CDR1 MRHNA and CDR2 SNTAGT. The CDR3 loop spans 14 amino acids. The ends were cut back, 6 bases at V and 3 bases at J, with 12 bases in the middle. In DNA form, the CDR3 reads TGTGCCAGCAGCCCGGGACTTTTCTACAATGAGCAGTTCTTC. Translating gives CASSPGLFYNEQFF.

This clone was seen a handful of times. The CDR3, as DNA: TGTGCCAGCAGTTACTTGGGAGTTACTGGCGAAAAACTGTTTTTT. Translating it yields CASSYLGVTGEKLFF. The rearrangement joins TRBV6-5 to TRBJ1-4; D remains ambiguous. Germline CDR1 and CDR2: MNHEY and SVGAGI. The CDR3 extends over 15 amino acids. V lost 1 base and J lost 8, with 14 bases in between.

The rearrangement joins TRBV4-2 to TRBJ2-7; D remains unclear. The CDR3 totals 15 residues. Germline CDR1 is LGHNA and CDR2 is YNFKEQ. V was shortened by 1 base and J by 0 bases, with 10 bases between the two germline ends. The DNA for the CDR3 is TGTGCCAGCAGCCAAGGACTTTCCTCCTCCTACGAGCAGTACTTC. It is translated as CASSQGLSSSYEQYF.

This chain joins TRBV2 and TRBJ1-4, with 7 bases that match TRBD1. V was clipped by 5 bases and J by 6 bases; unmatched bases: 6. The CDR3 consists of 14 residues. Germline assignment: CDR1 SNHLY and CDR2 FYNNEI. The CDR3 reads CASSQDRAYEKLFF. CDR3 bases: TGTGCCAGCAGTCAAGACAGGGCTTATGAAAAACTGTTTTTT. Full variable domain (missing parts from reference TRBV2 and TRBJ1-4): EPEVTQTPSHQVTQMGQEVILRCVPISNHLYFYWYRQILGQKVEFLVSFYNNEISEKSEIFDDQFSVERPDGSNFTLKIRSTKLEDSAMYFCASSQDRAYEKLFFGSGTQLSVL.

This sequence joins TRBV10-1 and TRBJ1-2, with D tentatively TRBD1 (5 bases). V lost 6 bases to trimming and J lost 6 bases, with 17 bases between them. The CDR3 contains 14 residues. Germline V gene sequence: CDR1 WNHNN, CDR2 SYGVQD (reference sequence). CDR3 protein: CASSAGPGLDGYTF. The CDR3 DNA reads TGCGCCAGCAGCGCCGGGCCAGGGCTCGATGGCTACACCTTC.

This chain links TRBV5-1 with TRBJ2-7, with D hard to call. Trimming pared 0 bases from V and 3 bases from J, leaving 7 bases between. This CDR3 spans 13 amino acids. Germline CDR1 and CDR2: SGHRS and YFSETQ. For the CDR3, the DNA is TGCGCCAGCAGCTTGGGGAGTCACTACGAGCAGTACTTC. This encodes CASSLGSHYEQYF.

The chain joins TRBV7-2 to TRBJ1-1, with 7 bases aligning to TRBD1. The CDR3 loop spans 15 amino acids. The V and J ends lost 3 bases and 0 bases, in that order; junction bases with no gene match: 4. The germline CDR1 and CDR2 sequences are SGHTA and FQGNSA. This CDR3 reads CASSLMGQMNTEAFF. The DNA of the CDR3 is TGTGCCAGCAGCTTGATGGGACAGATGAACACTGAAGCTTTCTTT.

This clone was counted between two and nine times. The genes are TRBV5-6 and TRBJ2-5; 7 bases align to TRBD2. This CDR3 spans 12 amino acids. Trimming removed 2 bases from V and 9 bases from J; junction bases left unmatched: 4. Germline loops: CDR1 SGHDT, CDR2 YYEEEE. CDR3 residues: CASSFMGRAQYF. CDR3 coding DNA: TGTGCCAGCAGCTTCATGGGGAGGGCCCAGTACTTC.

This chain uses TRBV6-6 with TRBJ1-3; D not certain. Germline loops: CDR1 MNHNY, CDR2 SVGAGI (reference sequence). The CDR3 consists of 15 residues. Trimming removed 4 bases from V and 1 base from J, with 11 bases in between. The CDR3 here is CASSSRPRSGNTIYF. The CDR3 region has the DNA TGTGCCAGCAGTTCTAGACCCAGATCTGGAAACACCATATATTTT.

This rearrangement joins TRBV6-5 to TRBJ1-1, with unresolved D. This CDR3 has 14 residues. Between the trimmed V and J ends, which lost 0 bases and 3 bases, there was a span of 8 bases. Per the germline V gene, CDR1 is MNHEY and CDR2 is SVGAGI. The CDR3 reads CASSYSSRYTEAFF. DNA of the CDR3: TGTGCCAGCAGTTACTCGAGCAGGTACACTGAAGCTTTCTTT.

The CDR3 bases are TGCAGCGCTTCCTACAATGAGCAGTTCTTC. As protein: CSASYNEQFF. The chain has TRBV29-1 and TRBJ2-1; D uncertain. Germline lookup yields CDR1 SQVTM and CDR2 ANQGSEA. The CDR3 covers 10 residues. Between the trimmed V and J ends, which lost 7 bases and 1 base, there was a span of 2 bases.

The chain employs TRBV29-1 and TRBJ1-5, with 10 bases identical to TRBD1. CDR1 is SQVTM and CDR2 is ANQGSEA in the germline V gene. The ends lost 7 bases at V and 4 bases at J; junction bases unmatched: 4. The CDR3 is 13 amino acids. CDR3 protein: CSAAGQGNQPQHF. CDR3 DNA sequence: TGCAGCGCCGCGGGACAGGGGAATCAGCCCCAGCATTTT.

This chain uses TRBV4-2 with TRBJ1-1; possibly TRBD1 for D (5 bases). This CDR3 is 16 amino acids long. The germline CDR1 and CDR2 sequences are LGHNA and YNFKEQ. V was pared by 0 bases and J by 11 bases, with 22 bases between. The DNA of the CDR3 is TGTGCCAGCAGCCAAGATTGGGCCCGGCCAGGGCGAAGCGCTTTCTTT. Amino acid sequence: CASSQDWARPGRSAFF.

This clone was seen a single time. The CDR3 protein is CASSLQGGGNTIYF. DNA for the CDR3: TGTGCCAGCAGCTTACAAGGGGGTGGAAACACCATATATTTT. The chain uses TRBV7-9 and TRBJ1-3; D might be TRBD1 (6 bases). CDR1 SEHNR and CDR2 FQNEAQ come from the germline V gene (reference sequence). V lost 2 bases and J 3 bases, leaving 8 bases between the germline ends. The CDR3 extends over 14 amino acids.

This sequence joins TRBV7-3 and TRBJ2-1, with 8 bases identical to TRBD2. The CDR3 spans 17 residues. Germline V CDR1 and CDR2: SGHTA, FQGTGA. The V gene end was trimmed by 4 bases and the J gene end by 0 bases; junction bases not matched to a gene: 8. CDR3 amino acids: CASSSGSGGPSYNEQFF. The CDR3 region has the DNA TGTGCCAGCAGCTCGGGAAGCGGGGGCCCCTCCTACAATGAGCAGTTCTTC.

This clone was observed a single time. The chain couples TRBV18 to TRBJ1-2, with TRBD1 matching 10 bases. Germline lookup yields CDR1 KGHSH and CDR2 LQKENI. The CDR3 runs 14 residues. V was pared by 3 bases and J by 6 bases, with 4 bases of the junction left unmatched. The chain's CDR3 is CASSPGTGEDGYTF. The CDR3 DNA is TGTGCCAGCTCACCCGGGACAGGGGAGGATGGCTACACCTTC.

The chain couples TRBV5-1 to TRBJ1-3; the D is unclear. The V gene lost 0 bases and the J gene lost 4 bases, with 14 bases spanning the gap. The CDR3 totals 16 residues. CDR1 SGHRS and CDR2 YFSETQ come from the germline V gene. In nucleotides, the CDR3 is TGCGCCAGCAGCTTGGAAGCAGCGAATTCCGGAAACACCATATATTTT. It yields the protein CASSLEAANSGNTIYF.